A single sample is the source of the 6 T cell receptor beta chains below, sequenced in a study of T cell responses to AZD1222 COVID-19 vaccine. TCRdb's table, derived via immunoSEQ multiplex PCR, lists solely in-frame clones and lacks some. In the table there are 140,000 to 150,000 clones, about 93% of which are singletons. The sample here was peripheral blood, taken on day 0 of AZD1222 vaccination. All receptors come from an adult in good health.

This chain connects TRBV15 to TRBJ2-1, with 7 bases identical to TRBD2. V shed 6 bases and J 7 bases; nucleotides not matched to a gene: 12. The CDR3 runs 15 residues. Germline loops: CDR1 LNHNV, CDR2 YYDKDF (reference sequence). The CDR3 DNA is TGTGCCACCAGGGGGCCCGGACTAGATAGGAATGAGCAGTTCTTC. This encodes CATRGPGLDRNEQFF.

The CDR3 spells CAITPQGSGEAFF. CDR3 nucleotides: TGTGCCATCACCCCTCAGGGCTCGGGTGAAGCTTTCTTT. The rearrangement uses TRBV10-3 and TRBJ1-1, with D possibly matching TRBD1 (5 bases). V shed 7 bases and J shed 7 bases, with 16 bases lying between them. The CDR3 is 13 residues long. Germline CDR1 ENHRY, CDR2 SYGVKD.

The chain recombines TRBV7-9 with TRBJ1-2, with 7 nucleotides matching TRBD1. Germline CDR1 is SEHNR and CDR2 is FQNEAQ (reference sequence). V lost 4 bases, J lost 0 bases, and 8 bases stayed unmatched. The length of the CDR3 is 16 residues. The CDR3 DNA reads TGTGCCAGCAGCTACGACAGGGATGGAGCTAACTATGGCTACACCTTC. Translated: CASSYDRDGANYGYTF.

J is TRBJ2-1 and V is TRBV4-2; 13 bases are shared with TRBD2. CDR3 size: 18 residues. Germline V CDR1 and CDR2: LGHNA, YNFKEQ. The V gene end was trimmed by 1 base and the J gene end by 2 bases; junction bases not matched to a gene: 5. The DNA for the CDR3 is TGTGCCAGCAGCCAAGGACTAGCGGGGGGTCAGGCCTACAATGAGCAGTTCTTC. Its translation: CASSQGLAGGQAYNEQFF.

The chain recombines TRBV5-4 with TRBJ2-3; TRBD1 matches 9 bases. The trim removed 4 bases at V and 0 bases at J, leaving 6 bases unmatched. Germline lookup yields CDR1 SGHNT and CDR2 YYREEE (reference sequence). CDR3 length: 16 amino acids. In DNA form, the CDR3 reads TGTGCCAGCAGCCCCGGGACAGGGTGGAGCACAGATACGCAGTATTTT. Its protein product is CASSPGTGWSTDTQYF. The full variable domain, rest sourced from reference TRBV5-4 and TRBJ2-3, is ETGVTQSPTHLIKTRGQQVTLRCSSQSGHNTVSWYQQALGQGPQFIFQYYREEENGRGNFPPRFSGLQFPNYSSELNVNALELDDSALYLCASSPGTGWSTDTQYFGPGTRLTVL.

The genes are TRBV18 and TRBJ1-1; 10 bases align to TRBD1. The CDR3 totals 15 residues. Unmatched junction bases numbered 7, after V lost 3 bases and J lost 6 bases. Germline V lookup: CDR1 KGHSH, CDR2 LQKENI. CDR3 region: CASSPGSGQGSEAFF. The CDR3 nucleotides read TGTGCCAGCTCACCGGGGTCGGGACAGGGGTCTGAAGCTTTCTTT.